This T cell receptor (beta chain) was obtained from a study of OX40 agonist ivuxolimab in advanced cancers. At the level of the study: Ivuxolimab is a fully human IgG2 antibody that activates OX40 (CD134). Males comprised around four fifths of the group, whose mean age was around 62 years (range roughly 20 to 85). General study results and limits: The 0.1-3.0 mg/kg partial responders had among the lowest clonal expansion. Mean expanded clone counts were higher in CD8+ than CD4+ T cells.

TCRdb's copy holds only in-frame clones and misses some; the assay was immunoSEQ multiplex PCR. In the table there are tens of thousands of clones, nearly 90% of which are singletons. In the case of this clone: The antigen is undetermined.

V lost 0 bases, J lost 2 bases, and 8 bases lay in between. The germline V gene has CDR1 SGHRS and CDR2 YFSETQ. The CDR3 is 14 amino acids. The clonotype originates from an adult with an advanced solid tumor such as melanoma, head and neck, liver or kidney cancer. The chain combines TRBV5-1 with TRBJ2-5; D gene unclear. Source: CD4+ or CD8+ T cells sorted from blood, taken in a trial of the OX40 agonist ivuxolimab. The CDR3 DNA reads TGCGCCAGCAGCTTGGTAGGGTTTCAAGAGACCCAGTACTTC. Translated: CASSLVGFQETQYF.